The T cell receptor (beta chain) under discussion was sequenced for a study of shared clonotypes between healthy human individuals. About this clone itself: Its antigen is unidentified.

Repertoires were generated with immunoSEQ multiplex PCR, while TCRdb's copy carries only in-frame clones and drops some. The sample lists millions of clones; about 92% were seen once. Findings of the study overall: There were few donors, and this limited the genetic and exposure-history diversity represented.

The receptor was derived from a young man in good health. Material: naive CD4+ T cells sorted from blood. As for subset: CD45RA+ positively selected.

CDR3 in amino acids: CASSLYSTSGRLHEQFF. The CDR3 DNA reads TGTGCCAGCAGCCTTTATTCTACTAGCGGGAGATTACATGAGCAGTTCTTC. This chain uses TRBV7-2 with TRBJ2-1; 11 nucleotides align to TRBD2. Losses at the gene ends were 5 bases for V and 8 bases for J; bases not matched to a gene: 14. The CDR3 is 17 residues long. The germline V gene encodes CDR1 SGHTA and CDR2 FQGNSA.